The clone carrying this T cell receptor (beta chain) occurred once. Its antigen is not identified. This sample is drawn from a study of cytomegalovirus exposure and HLA in healthy donors. Points from the study as a whole: The authors later found TCR association rates varying by HLA locus, with DRB1 most and HLA-C fewest. Versus the 666-donor mean, an Asian-associated ancestry cluster reportedly showed fewer N-insertions in a later analysis. Among TCR beta chains of equal frequency, HLA-associated ones were more clonally expanded in a later analysis.

13 Jbeta primers and 60 Vbeta primers were used for the PCR. In the authors' methods: About 11 million of 75 million to 85 million unique TCR beta chains were shared, per a later count. The repertoire was sequenced with immunoSEQ multiplex PCR; TCRdb's copy has only in-frame clones and lacks some. V and J calls and clone size are as listed in that table; D and trimming were resolved from the DNA. The repertoire has approximately 110,000 clones, around three quarters of them found once; the top ten carry roughly 0.82%. The germline V gene encodes CDR1 MNHEY and CDR2 SVGAGI. This CDR3 region has 15 residues. Trimming left V 7 bases short and J 3 bases short, with 18 bases between.

The sequenced material came from PBMCs. V gene TRBV6-5 combines with J gene TRBJ1-2; D gene unclear. This receptor was obtained from a woman under 40 in good health and CMV-seronegative. CDR3 bases: TGTGCCAGCATGGGAGGAATACTTAACCACTATGGCTACACCTTC. It specifies CASMGGILNHYGYTF.